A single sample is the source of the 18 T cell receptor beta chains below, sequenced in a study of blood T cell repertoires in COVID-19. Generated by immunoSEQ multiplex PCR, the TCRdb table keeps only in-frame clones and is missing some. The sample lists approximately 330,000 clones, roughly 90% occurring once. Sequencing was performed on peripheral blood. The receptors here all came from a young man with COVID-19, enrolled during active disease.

In DNA form, the CDR3 reads TGTGCCAGCAGTTTAATACAGATGAACACTGAAGCTTTCTTT. Translated: CASSLIQMNTEAFF. The rearrangement uses TRBV28 and TRBJ1-1; no clear D gene. There are 14 residues in the CDR3. Germline V gene lookup returns CDR1 MDHEN and CDR2 SYDVKM. V gave up 2 bases and J gave up 0 bases, with 7 bases separating them.

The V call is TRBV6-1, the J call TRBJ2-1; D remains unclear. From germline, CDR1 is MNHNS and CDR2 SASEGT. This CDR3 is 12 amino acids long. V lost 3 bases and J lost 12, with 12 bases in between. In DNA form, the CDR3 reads TGTGCCAGCAGTGACGAAGAATACGGGCAGTTCTTC. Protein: CASSDEEYGQFF.

Here the CDR3 reads CASSPDSRKDEQYF. The CDR3 nucleotides are TGTGCCAGCAGCCCCGACAGTCGAAAAGACGAGCAGTACTTC. This chain links TRBV7-2 with TRBJ2-7; D possibly corresponds to TRBD1 (5 bases). V was cut by 5 bases and J by 5 bases, with 16 bases left in between. Per the germline V gene, CDR1 is SGHTA and CDR2 is FQGNSA. The CDR3 is 14 residues long.

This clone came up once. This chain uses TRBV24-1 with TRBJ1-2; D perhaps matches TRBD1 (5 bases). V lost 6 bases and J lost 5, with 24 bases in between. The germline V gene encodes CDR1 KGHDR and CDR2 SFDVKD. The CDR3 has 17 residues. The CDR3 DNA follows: TGTGCCACCAGTCCCAATACGTGGGCAGGGCCCCTATATGGCTACACCTTC. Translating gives CATSPNTWAGPLYGYTF.

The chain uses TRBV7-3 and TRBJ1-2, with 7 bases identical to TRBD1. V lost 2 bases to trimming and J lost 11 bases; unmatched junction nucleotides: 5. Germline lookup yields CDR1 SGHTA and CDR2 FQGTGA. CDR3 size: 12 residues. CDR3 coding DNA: TGTGCCAGCAGCTTAGACAGGGAACGGTACACCTTC. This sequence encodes CASSLDRERYTF.

CDR3 loop: CASSLDGEETQYF. The CDR3 DNA follows: TGTGCCAGTAGTCTTGACGGAGAAGAGACCCAGTACTTC. The V gene is TRBV19, the J gene TRBJ2-5; no definite D call. The CDR3 totals 13 residues. The V end lost 5 bases, the J end lost 3 bases, and 10 bases lay between the germline ends. Germline-derived CDR1 and CDR2 are LNHDA and SQIVND (reference sequence).

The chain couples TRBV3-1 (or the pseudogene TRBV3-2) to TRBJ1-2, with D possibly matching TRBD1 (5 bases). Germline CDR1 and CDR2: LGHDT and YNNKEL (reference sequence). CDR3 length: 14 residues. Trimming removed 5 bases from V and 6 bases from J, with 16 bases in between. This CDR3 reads CASSLRGRLDGYTF. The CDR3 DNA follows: TGTGCCAGCAGCTTAAGGGGCAGGCTGGATGGCTACACCTTC.

The CDR3 sequence is CASSSTSQNTEAFF. In DNA, the CDR3 is TGCGCCAGCAGCTCTACCTCTCAGAACACTGAAGCTTTCTTT. J is TRBJ1-1 and V is TRBV5-1; no firm D call. Germline V CDR1 and CDR2: SGHRS, YFSETQ. CDR3 size: 14 residues. Trimming pared 3 bases from V and 1 base from J, leaving 10 bases between.

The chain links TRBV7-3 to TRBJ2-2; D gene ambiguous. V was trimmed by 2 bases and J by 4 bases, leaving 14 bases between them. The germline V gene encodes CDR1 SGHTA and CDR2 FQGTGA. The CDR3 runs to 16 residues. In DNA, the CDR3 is TGTGCCAGCAGCTTAGTAGGCGGTACCCGCACCGGGGAGCTGTTTTTT. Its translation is CASSLVGGTRTGELFF.

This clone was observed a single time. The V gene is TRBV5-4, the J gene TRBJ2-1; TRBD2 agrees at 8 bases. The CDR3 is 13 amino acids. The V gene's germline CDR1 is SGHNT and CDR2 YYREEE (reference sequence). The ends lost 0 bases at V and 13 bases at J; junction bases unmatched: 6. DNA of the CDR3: TGTGCCAGCAGCTTGGCGTCGCGGGAGGACCAGTTCTTC. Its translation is CASSLASREDQFF. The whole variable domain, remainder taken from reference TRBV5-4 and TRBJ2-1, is ETGVTQSPTHLIKTRGQQVTLRCSSQSGHNTVSWYQQALGQGPQFIFQYYREEENGRGNFPPRFSGLQFPNYSSELNVNALELDDSALYLCASSLASREDQFFGPGTRLTVL.

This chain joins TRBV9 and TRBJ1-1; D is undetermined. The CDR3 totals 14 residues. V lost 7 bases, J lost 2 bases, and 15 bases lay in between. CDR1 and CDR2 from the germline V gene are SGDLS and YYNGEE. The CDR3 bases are TGTGCCAGCGGCGGCTGGGAGTTAAACACTGAAGCTTTCTTT. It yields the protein CASGGWELNTEAFF.

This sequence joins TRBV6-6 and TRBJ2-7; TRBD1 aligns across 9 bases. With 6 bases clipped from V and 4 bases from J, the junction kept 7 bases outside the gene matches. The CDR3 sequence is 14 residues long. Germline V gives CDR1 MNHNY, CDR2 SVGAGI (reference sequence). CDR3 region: CASSSGTGSYEQYF. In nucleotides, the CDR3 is TGTGCCAGCAGCTCCGGGACAGGGTCATACGAGCAGTACTTC.

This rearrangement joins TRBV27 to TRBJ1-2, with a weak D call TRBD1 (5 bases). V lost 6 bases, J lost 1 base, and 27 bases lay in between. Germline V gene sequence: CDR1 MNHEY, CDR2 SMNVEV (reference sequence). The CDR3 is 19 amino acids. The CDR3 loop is CASSRKFNFVSQGNYGYTF. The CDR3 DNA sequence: TGTGCCAGCAGCCGCAAATTTAATTTTGTATCTCAGGGTAACTATGGCTACACCTTC.

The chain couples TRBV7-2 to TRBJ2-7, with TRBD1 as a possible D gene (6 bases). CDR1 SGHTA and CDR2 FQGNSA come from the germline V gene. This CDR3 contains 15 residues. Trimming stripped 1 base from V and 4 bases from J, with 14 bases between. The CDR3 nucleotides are TGTGCCAGCAGCTTAGACTGGACAGAGGCTTACGAGCAGTACTTC. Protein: CASSLDWTEAYEQYF.

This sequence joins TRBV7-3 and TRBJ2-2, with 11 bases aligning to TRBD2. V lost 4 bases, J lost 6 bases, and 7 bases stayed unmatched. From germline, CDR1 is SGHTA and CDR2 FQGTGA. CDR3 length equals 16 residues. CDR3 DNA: TGTGCCAGCAGCTCCTCTAGCGGGGGGCGTTCCGGGGAGCTGTTTTTT. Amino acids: CASSSSSGGRSGELFF.

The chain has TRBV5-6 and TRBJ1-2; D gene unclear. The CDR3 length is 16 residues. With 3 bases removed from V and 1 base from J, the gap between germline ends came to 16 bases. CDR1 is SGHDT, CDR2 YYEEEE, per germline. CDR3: CASSWGLREVNYGYTF. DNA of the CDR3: TGTGCCAGCAGCTGGGGATTGAGGGAGGTTAACTATGGCTACACCTTC. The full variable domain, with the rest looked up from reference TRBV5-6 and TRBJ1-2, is DAGVTQSPTHLIKTRGQQVTLRCSPKSGHDTVSWYQQALGQGPQFIFQYYEEEERQRGNFPDRFSGHQFPNYSSELNVNALLLGDSALYLCASSWGLREVNYGYTFGSGTRLTVV.

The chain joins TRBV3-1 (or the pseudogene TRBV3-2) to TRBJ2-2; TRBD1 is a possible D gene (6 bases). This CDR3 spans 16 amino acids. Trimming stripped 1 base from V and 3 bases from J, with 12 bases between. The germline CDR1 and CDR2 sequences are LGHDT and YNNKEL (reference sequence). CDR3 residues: CASSQVARGYTGELFF. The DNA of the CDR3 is TGTGCCAGCAGCCAAGTCGCCAGGGGTTACACCGGGGAGCTGTTTTTT.

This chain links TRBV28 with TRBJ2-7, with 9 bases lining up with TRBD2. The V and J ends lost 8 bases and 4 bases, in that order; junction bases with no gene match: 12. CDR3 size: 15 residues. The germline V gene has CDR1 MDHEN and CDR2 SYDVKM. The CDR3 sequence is CASDGGRANGYEQYF. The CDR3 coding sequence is TGTGCCAGCGACGGCGGGAGGGCCAATGGGTACGAGCAGTACTTC.